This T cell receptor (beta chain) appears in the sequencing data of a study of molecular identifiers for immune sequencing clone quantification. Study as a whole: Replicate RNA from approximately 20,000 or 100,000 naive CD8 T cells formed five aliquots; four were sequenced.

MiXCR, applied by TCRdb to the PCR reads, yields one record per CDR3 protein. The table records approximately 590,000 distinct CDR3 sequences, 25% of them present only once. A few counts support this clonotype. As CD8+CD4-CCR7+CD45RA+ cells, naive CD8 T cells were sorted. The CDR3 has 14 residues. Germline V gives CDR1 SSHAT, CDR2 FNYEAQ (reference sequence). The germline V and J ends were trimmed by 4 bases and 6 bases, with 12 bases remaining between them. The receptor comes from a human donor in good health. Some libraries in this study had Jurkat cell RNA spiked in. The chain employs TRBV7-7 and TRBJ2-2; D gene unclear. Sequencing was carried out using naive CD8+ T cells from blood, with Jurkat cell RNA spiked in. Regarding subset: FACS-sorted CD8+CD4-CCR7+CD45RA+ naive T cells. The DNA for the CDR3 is TGTGCCAGCAGCTCCGGGCCAGGCCCCGGGGAGCTGTTTTTT. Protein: CASSSGPGPGELFF.